The rows below give T cell receptor beta chains drawn from one sample of a study of cytomegalovirus exposure and HLA in healthy donors. Clones were sequenced by immunoSEQ multiplex PCR, and TCRdb holds only the in-frame ones, with some missing. The repertoire has some 170,000 clones, 70% to 90% of them found once; the top ten carry 1.9%. The sample taken for sequencing was PBMCs. The receptors originated from a woman in her late teens or twenties in good health and CMV-seronegative. Both conserved end residues are part of each CDR3. The D gene is left open where the match is weak. Clone size appears in some rows only: once, few, many, or a class for an expanded clone.

V: TRBV30
J: TRBJ1-1
size: once
D: TRBD1
CDR3: CAWKSPGGSTEAFF
DNA: TGTGCCTGGAAGTCTCCAGGGGGCAGCACTGAAGCTTTCTTT

V: TRBV28
J: TRBJ2-6
size: .
D: .
CDR3: CASSFTDSGANVLTF
DNA: TGTGCCAGCAGTTTCACTGACTCTGGGGCCAACGTCCTGACTTTC

V: TRBV4-2
J: TRBJ2-7
size: .
D: .
CDR3: CASSQEGEGSYEQYF
DNA: TGTGCCAGCAGCCAAGAAGGCGAGGGCTCCTACGAGCAGTACTTC

V: TRBV29-1
J: TRBJ2-1
size: few
D: .
CDR3: CSVENPVGGNLNEQFF
DNA: TGCAGCGTTGAGAACCCCGTTGGGGGGAACCTCAATGAGCAGTTCTTC

V: TRBV5-4
J: TRBJ2-6
size: .
D: TRBD2
CDR3: CASSLGLLAGAGANVLTF
DNA: TGTGCCAGCAGCTTGGGTCTGCTAGCGGGAGCTGGGGCCAACGTCCTGACTTTC

V: TRBV9
J: TRBJ1-3
size: .
D: .
CDR3: CASSVAGTVSGNTIYF
DNA: TGTGCCAGCAGCGTAGCTGGAACAGTCTCTGGAAACACCATATATTTT

V: TRBV23-1
J: TRBJ2-5
size: once
D: .
CDR3: CASSPAGGTVEETQYF
DNA: TGCGCCAGCAGTCCTGCAGGGGGGACAGTAGAAGAGACCCAGTACTTC

V: TRBV2
J: TRBJ1-4
size: .
D: .
CDR3: CASKLLYTGTNEKLFF
DNA: TGTGCCAGCAAACTGTTATATACAGGAACTAATGAAAAACTGTTTTTT

V: TRBV14
J: TRBJ2-1
size: .
D: TRBD2
CDR3: CASSQDKGGLAGASSYNEQFF
DNA: TGTGCCAGCAGCCAAGATAAGGGAGGACTAGCGGGGGCGAGCTCCTACAATGAGCAGTTCTTC

V: TRBV28
J: TRBJ1-2
size: .
D: .
CDR3: CASRGVYSDLIYGYTF
DNA: TGTGCCAGCAGGGGAGTCTACAGCGACCTTATCTATGGCTACACCTTC

V: TRBV27
J: TRBJ2-2
size: once
D: .
CDR3: CASSLMVGKTGELFF
DNA: TGTGCCAGCAGTTTAATGGTCGGGAAAACCGGGGAGCTGTTTTTT

V: TRBV11-2
J: TRBJ1-3
size: .
D: .
CDR3: CASSFSGGDSGNTIYF
DNA: TGTGCCAGCAGCTTTTCCGGGGGGGACTCTGGAAACACCATATATTTT

V: TRBV19
J: TRBJ1-5
size: .
D: .
CDR3: CASSIGQGGQPQHF
DNA: TGTGCCAGTAGTATAGGCCAGGGAGGTCAGCCCCAGCATTTT

V: TRBV18
J: TRBJ1-2
size: .
D: TRBD1
CDR3: CASSLGTGEVYGYTF
DNA: TGTGCCAGCTCACTAGGGACAGGGGAGGTGTATGGCTACACCTTC

V: TRBV19
J: TRBJ2-7
size: .
D: TRBD1
CDR3: CASSNQGELLEQYF
DNA: TGTGCCAGTAGTAACCAGGGGGAACTACTCGAGCAGTACTTC

V: TRBV18
J: TRBJ2-7
size: .
D: .
CDR3: CASSPPSMPEQYF
DNA: TGTGCCAGCTCACCACCCTCTATGCCCGAGCAGTACTTC

V: TRBV9
J: TRBJ1-4
size: .
D: TRBD1
CDR3: CASSVGDRGAEKLFF
DNA: TGTGCCAGCAGCGTAGGGGACAGGGGAGCCGAAAAACTGTTTTTT

V: TRBV2
J: TRBJ2-7
size: .
D: .
CDR3: CASSENWEWGEQYF
DNA: TGTGCCAGCAGTGAAAATTGGGAGTGGGGCGAGCAGTACTTC

V: TRBV5-5
J: TRBJ2-6
size: .
D: .
CDR3: CASSFFGIGSGANVLTF
DNA: TGTGCCAGCAGCTTTTTCGGGATTGGCTCTGGGGCCAACGTCCTGACTTTC

V: TRBV6-1
J: TRBJ2-7
size: .
D: TRBD1
CDR3: CASRTGTGVSYEQYF
DNA: TGTGCCAGTAGAACCGGGACAGGGGTCTCCTACGAGCAGTACTTC

V: TRBV7-9
J: TRBJ1-4
size: .
D: .
CDR3: CSSSLALNEKLFF
DNA: TGTTCCAGCAGCTTAGCTCTTAATGAAAAACTGTTTTTT

V: TRBV7-6
J: TRBJ2-5
size: .
D: TRBD1
CDR3: CASSLAGKRTGEETQYF
DNA: TGTGCCAGCAGCTTAGCCGGGAAAAGGACAGGGGAAGAGACCCAGTACTTC

V: TRBV9
J: TRBJ2-1
size: .
D: TRBD2
CDR3: CASSVSPLAGLDNEQFF
DNA: TGTGCCAGCAGCGTATCCCCTCTAGCGGGGCTAGACAATGAGCAGTTCTTC

V: TRBV30
J: TRBJ2-2
size: once
D: TRBD2
CDR3: CAWSGLTSGSTGELFF
DNA: TGTGCCTGGAGTGGGTTGACTAGCGGGAGCACCGGGGAGCTGTTTTTT

V: TRBV6-1
J: TRBJ2-7
size: .
D: .
CDR3: CASSEYQVSYEQYF
DNA: TGTGCCAGCAGTGAATACCAGGTATCCTACGAGCAGTACTTC

V: TRBV5-1
J: TRBJ2-7
size: .
D: .
CDR3: CASSFHSDSTYEQYF
DNA: TGCGCCAGCAGCTTTCATTCGGACAGCACCTACGAGCAGTACTTC

V: TRBV9
J: TRBJ2-2
size: few
D: .
CDR3: CASSVGTTNLYGELFF
DNA: TGTGCCAGCAGCGTAGGGACGACTAACCTCTACGGGGAGCTGTTTTTT

V: TRBV5-1
J: TRBJ1-1
size: .
D: .
CDR3: CASSLGGFTEAFF
DNA: TGCGCCAGCAGTCTCGGGGGGTTCACTGAAGCTTTCTTT

V: TRBV5-1
J: TRBJ2-1
size: .
D: TRBD2
CDR3: CASSYTGTSGGHSYNEQFF
DNA: TGCGCCAGCAGCTACACCGGGACTAGCGGGGGTCACTCCTACAATGAGCAGTTCTTC

V: TRBV4-1
J: TRBJ2-1
size: .
D: TRBD2
CDR3: CASSQIAGRAPGKQFF
DNA: TGCGCCAGCAGTCAGATAGCGGGAAGGGCCCCCGGAAAGCAGTTCTTC

V: TRBV28
J: TRBJ1-5
size: .
D: TRBD1
CDR3: CASSEYYKPGQGAGQPQHF
DNA: TGTGCCAGCAGTGAATACTATAAACCGGGACAGGGGGCCGGACAGCCCCAGCATTTT

V: TRBV21-1
J: TRBJ2-3
size: .
D: .
CDR3: CASSTPAGGFIRDTQYF
DNA: TGTGCCAGCAGCACCCCAGCGGGGGGGTTCATAAGGGATACGCAGTATTTT

V: TRBV5-1
J: TRBJ1-3
size: .
D: .
CDR3: CASSLEGGTGNTIYF
DNA: TGCGCCAGCAGCTTGGAGGGGGGGACTGGAAACACCATATATTTT

V: TRBV10-2
J: TRBJ1-5
size: .
D: .
CDR3: CASSEPGMRGAQPQHF
DNA: TGCGCCAGCAGTGAGCCGGGGATGCGGGGGGCTCAGCCCCAGCATTTT

V: TRBV27
J: TRBJ1-1
size: .
D: TRBD1
CDR3: CASALSRGRAEAFF
DNA: TGTGCCAGCGCCCTTAGCAGGGGGCGGGCTGAAGCTTTCTTT

V: TRBV6-4
J: TRBJ2-7
size: once
D: TRBD2
CDR3: CASSELAGSSYEQYF
DNA: TGTGCCAGCAGTGAACTAGCGGGCAGCTCCTACGAGCAGTACTTC

V: TRBV7-9
J: TRBJ1-2
size: .
D: .
CDR3: CASSLMEMSNYGYTF
DNA: TGTGCCAGCAGCTTAATGGAGATGTCTAACTATGGCTACACCTTC

V: TRBV2
J: TRBJ2-3
size: .
D: .
CDR3: CASTESSTDTQYF
DNA: TGTGCCAGCACAGAGTCTAGTACAGATACGCAGTATTTT

V: TRBV21-1
J: TRBJ2-5
size: .
D: .
CDR3: CASSTLTGETQYF
DNA: TGTGCCAGCAGCACCCTGACGGGGGAGACCCAGTACTTC

V: TRBV19
J: TRBJ1-1
size: .
D: TRBD1
CDR3: CASSIRQGAAAFF
DNA: TGTGCCAGTAGTATACGACAGGGGGCAGCAGCTTTCTTT

V: TRBV5-6
J: TRBJ2-7
size: .
D: .
CDR3: CASSLYGRSYEQYF
DNA: TGTGCCAGCAGCTTGTATGGCCGTTCCTACGAGCAGTACTTC

V: TRBV19
J: TRBJ1-2
size: few
D: TRBD1
CDR3: CASSQGVNYGYTF
DNA: TGTGCCAGCTCACAGGGGGTTAACTATGGCTACACCTTC

V: TRBV6-4
J: TRBJ2-5
size: few
D: TRBD2
CDR3: CASSDGTSAGTQYF
DNA: TGTGCCAGCAGTGACGGGACTAGCGCGGGGACCCAGTACTTC

V: TRBV20-1
J: TRBJ1-1
size: .
D: .
CDR3: CSASMNTEAFF
DNA: TGCAGTGCTAGTATGAACACTGAAGCTTTCTTT

V: TRBV7-9
J: TRBJ1-1
size: .
D: .
CDR3: CASSPPVGAAEAFF
DNA: TGTGCCAGCAGCCCCCCGGTGGGGGCGGCTGAAGCTTTCTTT

V: TRBV5-1
J: TRBJ1-2
size: once
D: .
CDR3: CASSPLVDSYGYTF
DNA: TGCGCCAGCAGTCCGTTGGTAGATAGCTATGGCTACACCTTC

V: TRBV5-1
J: TRBJ2-3
size: .
D: TRBD2
CDR3: CASSPTSGGNTDTQYF
DNA: TGCGCCAGCAGCCCGACTAGCGGGGGGAACACAGATACGCAGTATTTT

V: TRBV28
J: TRBJ2-7
size: .
D: TRBD2
CDR3: CASRVLAGASYEQYF
DNA: TGTGCCAGCCGGGTCCTAGCGGGTGCCTCCTACGAGCAGTACTTC

V: TRBV2
J: TRBJ1-5
size: .
D: TRBD1
CDR3: CASSDPGQGWQPQHF
DNA: TGTGCCAGCAGTGACCCGGGACAGGGTTGGCAGCCCCAGCATTTT